Each of the 19 T cell receptor beta chains below was sequenced from the same sample in a study. TCRdb independently ran MiXCR on the RT-PCR reads; one entry per CDR3 protein. Altogether hundreds of thousands of distinct CDR3 sequences are present, 12% to 15% being singletons, with the ten largest covering 3.6%. The sequencing input was memory CD4+ T cells from blood. These receptors were obtained from a female donor in good health, serving as a healthy control.

This clonotype was counted only a few times. The V call is TRBV7-9, the J call TRBJ2-7, with 7 bases fitting TRBD1. With 5 bases clipped from V and 2 bases from J, the junction kept 6 bases outside the gene matches. The CDR3 is 14 residues long. The V gene's germline CDR1 is SEHNR and CDR2 FQNEAQ (reference sequence). CDR3 coding DNA: TGTGCCAGCAGCCCAGACAGGGTTCCCTACGAGCAGTACTTC. Encoded protein: CASSPDRVPYEQYF.

This clonotype has a handful of counts. J is TRBJ1-2 and V is TRBV5-4, with 8 bases matching TRBD1. CDR1 is SGHNT, CDR2 YYREEE, per germline (reference sequence). J was trimmed by 5 bases and V by 7 bases; bases with no gene match: 13. The CDR3 spans 15 residues. This chain's CDR3 is CASSLVGQGAYGYTF. For the CDR3, the DNA is TGTGCCAGCTCTTTAGTTGGACAGGGTGCTTATGGCTACACCTTC. Full variable domain (outside the CDR3, taken from reference TRBV5-4 and TRBJ1-2): ETGVTQSPTHLIKTRGQQVTLRCSSQSGHNTVSWYQQALGQGPQFIFQYYREEENGRGNFPPRFSGLQFPNYSSELNVNALELDDSALYLCASSLVGQGAYGYTFGSGTRLTVV.

The J gene is TRBJ2-1, the V gene TRBV3-1; D uncertain. The germline V and J ends were trimmed by 4 bases and 5 bases, with 9 bases remaining between them. CDR3 size: 13 residues. Per the germline V gene, CDR1 is LGHDT and CDR2 is YNNKEL (reference sequence). CDR3 coding DNA: TGTGCCAGCAGCCCCACAGTGAACAATGAGCAGTTCTTC. Protein product: CASSPTVNNEQFF.

This clonotype has just a few counts. V and J are TRBV5-5 and TRBJ2-2, with TRBD1 matching over 8 bases. CDR1 SGHKS and CDR2 YYEKEE come from the germline V gene (reference sequence). The CDR3 runs to 14 residues. Germline trimming cut 2 bases from V and 4 bases from J; bases unmatched to any gene: 1. CDR3 nucleotide sequence: TGTGCCAGCAGCTTTCAGGGGGCCACCGGGGAGCTGTTTTTT. As protein: CASSFQGATGELFF.

V gene TRBV3-1 combines with J gene TRBJ2-3; possible D gene TRBD2, 6 bases. Germline CDR1 and CDR2: LGHDT and YNNKEL (reference sequence). The CDR3 loop spans 13 amino acids. V lost 2 bases and J 4 bases, leaving 7 bases between the germline ends. CDR3 sequence: CASSQRGSDTQYF. DNA for the CDR3: TGTGCCAGCAGCCAACGGGGGTCAGATACGCAGTATTTT.

The rearrangement joins TRBV7-9 to TRBJ2-1; TRBD2 matches 10 bases. CDR3 size: 16 residues. V shed 5 bases and J 3 bases; nucleotides not matched to a gene: 7. The V gene's germline CDR1 is SEHNR and CDR2 FQNEAQ (reference sequence). CDR3 coding DNA: TGTGCCAGCAGCCGGACTAGCGGACTTATCTACAATGAGCAGTTCTTC. Encoded protein: CASSRTSGLIYNEQFF.

The CDR3 sequence is CASSLNGASNGYTF. The CDR3 region has the DNA TGTGCCAGCAGCTTAAATGGCGCATCTAATGGCTACACCTTC. The rearrangement joins TRBV7-9 to TRBJ1-2; D not resolved. This CDR3 is 14 amino acids long. Germline values: CDR1 SEHNR, CDR2 FQNEAQ (reference sequence). Deletions cut 2 bases from V and 6 bases from J, with 13 bases between.

This clonotype was seen more than once but under ten times. The V gene is TRBV5-8, the J gene TRBJ1-2; D not resolved. Germline assignment: CDR1 SGHTS and CDR2 YDEGEE. This CDR3 is 13 amino acids long. The ends were cut back, 2 bases at V and 7 bases at J, with 12 bases in the middle. CDR3 sequence (DNA): TGTGCCAGCAGCTTAGGCGGAGCAGTTGGCTACACCTTC. Translated: CASSLGGAVGYTF.

The V call is TRBV9, the J call TRBJ2-5; weak D call: TRBD2 (5 bases). CDR1 and CDR2 from the germline V gene are SGDLS and YYNGEE. The CDR3 covers 15 residues. The ends were cut back, 0 bases at V and 5 bases at J, with 14 bases in the middle. The CDR3 region has the DNA TGTGCCAGCAGCGTAGGTAGCGCTGGGTGGGAGACCCAGTACTTC. Its translation is CASSVGSAGWETQYF.

The chain links TRBV12-3 or TRBV12-4 to TRBJ1-4; the D gene is possibly TRBD1 (5 bases). Trimming shortened V by 6 bases and J by 4 bases, and 15 bases separated the two germline ends. This CDR3 has 15 residues. CDR3 protein: CASSPGGGNNEKLFF. The DNA of the CDR3 is TGTGCCAGCAGCCCCGGGGGGGGAAATAATGAAAAACTGTTTTTT.

This clonotype was counted only a few times. The chain recombines TRBV28 with TRBJ2-7; D possibly corresponds to TRBD1 (5 bases). In germline, CDR1 is MDHEN, CDR2 SYDVKM. The V gene lost 5 bases and the J gene lost 2 bases, with 13 bases spanning the gap. The CDR3 has 14 residues. The CDR3: CASSPTGVTYEQYF. The CDR3 nucleotides read TGTGCCAGCAGTCCTACAGGTGTAACCTACGAGCAGTACTTC.

This clonotype was observed many times. V and J are TRBV29-1 and TRBJ1-1, with D unclear. Trimming removed 4 bases at V and 5 bases at J, with 11 bases between. CDR3 size: 12 residues. Germline CDR1 reads SQVTM; CDR2 reads ANQGSEA. The CDR3 region is CSVGALRTEAFF. CDR3 DNA sequence: TGCAGCGTTGGTGCCTTAAGGACTGAAGCTTTCTTT.

The chain employs TRBV4-2 and TRBJ2-2; 10 bases are a match to TRBD1. This CDR3 has 18 residues. V shed 0 bases and J 5 bases; nucleotides not matched to a gene: 9. The germline V gene has CDR1 LGHNA and CDR2 YNFKEQ. CDR3 sequence (DNA): TGTGCCAGCAGCCAAGATAGGGCCCGGACAGGGGGGACCGGGGAGCTGTTTTTT. Protein product: CASSQDRARTGGTGELFF.

The sample holds many counts of this clonotype. The chain joins TRBV4-2 to TRBJ1-5, with no clear D. V lost 4 bases to trimming and J lost 0 bases, with 13 bases between them. Germline CDR1 LGHNA, CDR2 YNFKEQ. This CDR3 spans 16 amino acids. CDR3 amino acids: CASSPKDGDSNQPQHF. Here the CDR3 DNA reads TGTGCCAGCAGCCCAAAGGATGGGGATAGCAATCAGCCCCAGCATTTT.

This clonotype was observed a few times. This rearrangement joins TRBV10-3 to TRBJ2-1; D possibly corresponds to TRBD2 (5 bases). The V gene's germline CDR1 is ENHRY and CDR2 SYGVKD. This CDR3 is 12 amino acids long. V lost 2 bases and J 10 bases, leaving 9 bases between the germline ends. The CDR3 protein is CAISERGDEQFF. The DNA of the CDR3 is TGTGCCATCAGTGAGCGGGGAGACGAGCAGTTCTTC.

This clonotype was seen ten or more times. The chain uses TRBV7-9 and TRBJ2-3; 12 nucleotides match TRBD2. With 4 bases clipped from V and 2 bases from J, the junction kept 4 bases outside the gene matches. From germline, CDR1 is SEHNR and CDR2 FQNEAQ (reference sequence). The CDR3 length is 16 residues. CDR3 coding DNA: TGTGCCAGCAGCTCCGGACTAGCGGGGCTCACAGATACGCAGTATTTT. Its protein product is CASSSGLAGLTDTQYF.

This clonotype was observed at least ten times. This chain links TRBV20-1 with TRBJ2-3; TRBD1 might be the D (7 bases). The germline V gene encodes CDR1 DFQATT and CDR2 SNEGSKA (reference sequence). V was cut by 3 bases and J by 4 bases, with 14 bases left in between. The CDR3 is 14 amino acids. CDR3 nucleotide sequence: TGCAGTGCTAGTCGGAGGGGGCTTTCAGATACGCAGTATTTT. The encoded protein is CSASRRGLSDTQYF.

V is TRBV5-1 and J is TRBJ2-1, with TRBD2 matching 10 bases. Trimming cost V 4 bases and J 4 bases; bases outside gene matches: 8. This CDR3 contains 16 residues. Germline lookup yields CDR1 SGHRS and CDR2 YFSETQ. CDR3 amino acids: CASSAPGLAAYNEQFF. As DNA, the CDR3 is TGCGCCAGCAGCGCCCCCGGACTAGCGGCATACAATGAGCAGTTCTTC. Based on the CDR3 plus reference TRBV5-1 and TRBJ2-1, the full variable domain is KAGVTQTPRYLIKTRGQQVTLSCSPISGHRSVSWYQQTPGQGLQFLFEYFSETQRNKGNFPGRFSGRQFSNSRSEMNVSTLELGDSALYLCASSAPGLAAYNEQFFGPGTRLTVL.

This clonotype was seen ten or more times. The gene calls are TRBV20-1 and TRBJ2-3; D not resolved. This CDR3 is built from 14 residues. Germline assignment: CDR1 DFQATT and CDR2 SNEGSKA (reference sequence). Between the trimmed V and J ends, which lost 3 bases and 1 base, there was a span of 11 bases. CDR3 residues: CSARVQDGTDTQYF. CDR3 in DNA: TGCAGTGCTAGGGTCCAGGACGGCACAGATACGCAGTATTTT.